This section outlines one TCR beta chain sequence together with its context. What it binds is not known. The data stem from a study of shared clonotypes between healthy human individuals. Study at large: Used for every donor were three CD4 naive, three CD4 memory, two CD8 naive and one CD8 memory plate.

Germline CDR1 is SGDLS and CDR2 is YYNGEE. The CDR3 spans 15 residues. J lost 10 bases, V lost 3 bases, and 8 bases had no gene match. Study findings and constraints: Genetic and exposure-history diversity was limited by the few donors. Compared with clonotypes that all four donors shared, non-shared clonotypes had lower generation probabilities.

Per sorted-subset replicate PCR, input was 200 to 250 ng DNA, representing roughly 30,000 T cell genomes. Profiled with immunoSEQ multiplex PCR; TCRdb holds only in-frame clones, not every one. The repertoire holds roughly 2.5 million clones, with 85% to 95% as singletons. The rearrangement joins TRBV9 to TRBJ1-6; 9 nucleotides agree with TRBD1. The receptor was isolated from a man between 18 and 35 years old in good health. Sequenced: naive CD4+ T cells sorted from blood. The subset: CD45RA+ positively selected. The DNA for the CDR3 is TGTGCCAGCAGCGCTGGGGGACAGGGTGGGTCACCCCTCCACTTT. It yields the protein CASSAGGQGGSPLHF. The full variable domain, in which reference TRBV9 and TRBJ1-6 provide the parts outside the CDR3, is DSGVTQTPKHLITATGQRVTLRCSPRSGDLSVYWYQQSLDQGLQFLIQYYNGEERAKGNILERFSAQQFPDLHSELNLSSLELGDSALYFCASSAGGQGGSPLHFGNGTRLTVT.